These 29 T cell receptor beta chains were sequenced from one sample in a study of T cells after yellow fever vaccination. Via MiXCR, TCRdb re-called the 5' RACE reads, giving one row per CDR3 protein. This table has some 350,000 distinct CDR3 sequences, about 4% appearing once. The source was PBMCs, collected 5 days after the yellow fever booster vaccination. The receptor source for this set is a man aged 18-30 years who received the YFV17D yellow fever vaccine.

The sample holds many counts of this clonotype. The chain employs TRBV20-1 and TRBJ2-1; D gene uncertain. The V end lost 6 bases, the J end lost 4 bases, and 10 bases lay between the germline ends. Germline V CDR1 and CDR2: DFQATT, SNEGSKA (reference sequence). This CDR3 contains 12 residues. The CDR3 DNA reads TGCAGTGCCAACCCGAGGTACAATGAGCAGTTCTTC. This gives the protein CSANPRYNEQFF.

The V call is TRBV29-1, the J call TRBJ2-6; TRBD1 is a possible D gene (6 bases). V was shortened by 8 bases and J by 7 bases, with 15 bases between the two germline ends. The CDR3 runs to 13 residues. Germline CDR1 SQVTM, CDR2 ANQGSEA. The CDR3 DNA is TGCAGCACCACCACAGGGAGTGCCAACGTCCTGACTTTC. It specifies CSTTTGSANVLTF. Variable domain in full (rest from reference TRBV29-1 and TRBJ2-6): SAVISQKPSRDICQRGTSLTIQCQVDSQVTMMFWYRQQPGQSLTLIATANQGSEATYESGFVIDKFPISRPNLTFSTLTVSNMSPEDSSIYLCSTTTGSANVLTFGAGSRLTVL.

This clonotype was seen ten or more times. The chain combines TRBV12-3 or TRBV12-4 with TRBJ2-4; 11 bases align to TRBD1. The ends lost 7 bases at V and 7 bases at J; junction bases unmatched: 3. The CDR3 runs to 13 residues. The CDR3 is CASTGDRGNIQYF. The CDR3 bases are TGTGCCAGCACCGGGGACAGGGGGAACATTCAGTACTTC.

This clonotype has more than one count but fewer than ten. The chain recombines TRBV7-8 with TRBJ1-2, with unresolved D. Germline CDR1 SGHVS, CDR2 FQNEAQ. The CDR3 has 14 residues. The V and J ends lost 3 bases and 6 bases respectively, with 14 bases between them. CDR3 nucleotides: TGTGCCAGCAGCTTGGGAGGGATGGAGAATGGCTACACCTTC. Translating it yields CASSLGGMENGYTF.

This clonotype was seen at least ten times. The V call is TRBV29-1, the J call TRBJ2-6; D gene ambiguous. The germline gives CDR1 SQVTM, CDR2 ANQGSEA. This CDR3 is built from 15 residues. V shed 4 bases and J shed 0 bases, with 10 bases lying between them. The CDR3 sequence is CSVGRRSSGANVLTF. In nucleotides, the CDR3 is TGCAGCGTTGGCCGACGGAGCTCTGGGGCCAACGTCCTGACTTTC.

This clonotype was seen a handful of times. This chain joins TRBV6-6 and TRBJ2-7; no definite D call. Germline values: CDR1 MNHNY, CDR2 SVGAGI (reference sequence). V was clipped by 8 bases and J by 5 bases, with 4 bases between them. This CDR3 has 9 amino acids. CDR3 loop: CASGHEQYF. The CDR3, as DNA: TGTGCCAGCGGCCACGAGCAGTACTTC.

This clonotype was seen at least ten times. The chain recombines TRBV18 with TRBJ2-6, with 8 bases matching TRBD1. Germline V gene sequence: CDR1 KGHSH, CDR2 LQKENI. Germline trimming cut 3 bases from V and 11 bases from J; bases unmatched to any gene: 15. The length of the CDR3 is 17 residues. The CDR3: CASSPRTGTGILYVLTF. CDR3 in DNA: TGTGCCAGCTCACCCAGGACAGGGACTGGAATCCTCTACGTCCTGACTTTC. Complete variable domain (other parts from reference TRBV18 and TRBJ2-6): NAGVMQNPRHLVRRRGQEARLRCSPMKGHSHVYWYRQLPEEGLKFMVYLQKENIIDESGMPKERFSAEFPKEGPSILRIQQVVRGDSAAYFCASSPRTGTGILYVLTFGAGSRLTVL.

CDR3 residues: CSARGGQGREDTQYF. The CDR3 DNA follows: TGCAGTGCTAGGGGGGGACAGGGAAGGGAAGATACGCAGTATTTT. This chain joins TRBV20-1 and TRBJ2-3, with 9 bases lining up with TRBD1. Per the germline V gene, CDR1 is DFQATT and CDR2 is SNEGSKA (reference sequence). This CDR3 has 15 amino acids. Trimming removed 3 bases from V and 5 bases from J; junction bases left unmatched: 9.

In its sample, this clonotype was seen a few times. The V gene is TRBV3-1, the J gene TRBJ2-2, with unresolved D. The CDR3 length is 16 residues. V was clipped by 0 bases and J by 4 bases, with 12 bases between them. Germline values: CDR1 LGHDT, CDR2 YNNKEL (reference sequence). Written as DNA, the CDR3 is TGTGCCAGCAGCCAAGATTACGCCAGGCGCACCGGGGAGCTGTTTTTT. It is translated as CASSQDYARRTGELFF.

This chain uses TRBV20-1 with TRBJ1-5; the match to TRBD1 covers 7 bases. Germline loops: CDR1 DFQATT, CDR2 SNEGSKA (reference sequence). V was clipped by 6 bases and J by 6 bases; unmatched bases: 5. This CDR3 comprises 12 residues. The CDR3 region has the DNA TGCAGTGCAGGGGGCGCGGGTCAGCCCCAGCATTTT. Its translation: CSAGGAGQPQHF.

This clonotype was recorded many times. The chain joins TRBV28 to TRBJ1-5, with 7 bases aligning to TRBD1. This CDR3 is 14 amino acids long. V lost 6 bases to trimming and J lost 0 bases; unmatched junction nucleotides: 2. CDR1 and CDR2 (germline): MDHEN, SYDVKM. DNA of the CDR3: TGTGCCAGCAGGCAGGGGGGTAGCAATCAGCCCCAGCATTTT. Encoded protein: CASRQGGSNQPQHF.

This clonotype was detected ten times or more. The chain links TRBV6-5 to TRBJ2-7, with 12 bases aligning to TRBD1. The germline CDR1 and CDR2 sequences are MNHEY and SVGAGI. This CDR3 spans 18 amino acids. V trimming: 0 bases; J trimming: 8 bases; junction bases outside the gene matches: 14. As DNA, the CDR3 is TGTGCCAGCAGTTACTCGGGACAGGGGGCCACAACCACTAGGAAGCAGTACTTC. Residues: CASSYSGQGATTTRKQYF.

This clonotype was counted ten times or more. The chain employs TRBV7-2 and TRBJ2-3, with D possibly TRBD1 on 6 matching bases. The V end lost 5 bases, the J end lost 5 bases, and 14 bases lay between the germline ends. The CDR3 is 14 residues long. Germline-derived CDR1 and CDR2 are SGHTA and FQGNSA. The CDR3 DNA is TGTGCCAGCAGCGCAAATAACAGGGAAGATACGCAGTATTTT. Protein sequence: CASSANNREDTQYF.

This clonotype appeared many times. The chain links TRBV4-3 to TRBJ1-1; D remains ambiguous. The germline gives CDR1 LGHNA, CDR2 YSLEER. The CDR3 has 14 amino acids. Deletions cut 5 bases from V and 6 bases from J, with 16 bases between. CDR3 DNA: TGCGCCAGCAGCGTCAGGTGGGTGGGATCTGAAGCTTTCTTT. Translation gives CASSVRWVGSEAFF.

This clonotype has a handful of counts. The V gene is TRBV6-2 or TRBV6-3, the J gene TRBJ2-3; 7 bases align to TRBD1. Unmatched junction bases numbered 5, after V lost 2 bases and J lost 0 bases. The germline CDR1 and CDR2 sequences are MNHEY and SVGEGT. The CDR3 extends over 16 amino acids. The CDR3 loop reads CASSYGDRGSTDTQYF. As DNA, the CDR3 is TGTGCCAGCAGTTACGGGGACAGAGGAAGCACAGATACGCAGTATTTT.

This clonotype appeared a few times. The rearrangement links TRBV7-9 to TRBJ2-3, with 7 bases fitting TRBD1. Germline trimming cut 5 bases from V and 5 bases from J; bases unmatched to any gene: 1. This CDR3 is 12 amino acids long. CDR1 and CDR2 from the germline V gene are SEHNR and FQNEAQ (reference sequence). DNA of the CDR3: TGTGCCAGCAGCCGACAGGGAGATACGCAGTATTTT. Translated: CASSRQGDTQYF.

This clonotype was detected many times. V and J are TRBV10-3 and TRBJ2-7, with TRBD1 identical over 8 bases. The length of the CDR3 is 16 residues. Trimming took 4 bases from V and 2 from J; bases not matched to a gene: 10. In germline, CDR1 is ENHRY, CDR2 SYGVKD. Written as DNA, the CDR3 is TGTGCCATCAGTGCCACCAGAGGACAGGGAACCTACGAGCAGTACTTC. Translated, it gives CAISATRGQGTYEQYF.

Many counts were recorded for this clonotype. The rearrangement links TRBV29-1 to TRBJ1-5, with 12 bases matching TRBD1. Germline loops: CDR1 SQVTM, CDR2 ANQGSEA. The trim removed 6 bases at V and 5 bases at J, leaving 11 bases unmatched. This CDR3 spans 16 amino acids. CDR3 loop: CSVATGTGGWDQPQHF. CDR3 DNA: TGCAGCGTGGCAACCGGGACAGGGGGCTGGGATCAGCCCCAGCATTTT.

The rearrangement links TRBV7-9 to TRBJ1-1, with D maybe TRBD1 (6 bases). The V end was cut by 1 base, the J end by 1 base, with 13 bases between. Looked up from germline, CDR1 is SEHNR and CDR2 is FQNEAQ (reference sequence). The length of the CDR3 is 16 residues. The CDR3 nucleotides read TGTGCCAGCAGCTTAGGCGAGGGGGTCGAGAACACTGAAGCTTTCTTT. It is translated as CASSLGEGVENTEAFF.

The genes are TRBV27 and TRBJ1-5, with TRBD1 matching 7 bases. Germline CDR1 reads MNHEY; CDR2 reads SMNVEV (reference sequence). With 6 bases clipped from V and 7 bases from J, the junction kept 12 bases outside the gene matches. This CDR3 region has 15 residues. The CDR3 region is CASSRQGGATQPQHF. The CDR3, as DNA: TGTGCCAGCAGCCGCCAGGGGGGCGCGACGCAGCCCCAGCATTTT.

J is TRBJ2-1 and V is TRBV12-5; no clear D gene. CDR3 length equals 13 residues. Germline V CDR1 and CDR2: LGHNT, FRNRAP. The V gene lost 2 bases and the J gene lost 4 bases, with 6 bases spanning the gap. CDR3 region: CASGLPNYNEQFF. The CDR3 bases are TGTGCTAGTGGTTTGCCAAATTACAATGAGCAGTTCTTC. The entire variable domain, with the rest obtained from reference TRBV12-5 and TRBJ2-1, is as follows: DARVTQTPRHKVTEMGQEVTMRCQPILGHNTVFWYRQTMMQGLELLAYFRNRAPLDDSGMPKDRFSAEMPDATLATLKIQPSEPRDSAVYFCASGLPNYNEQFFGPGTRLTVL.

Concerning this clonotype: Since a much larger clone is just one base distant, this may be a read error. The V gene is TRBV7-6, the J gene TRBJ2-7; D might be TRBD2 (5 bases). The V and J ends lost 10 bases and 0 bases respectively, with 13 bases between them. The germline CDR1 and CDR2 sequences are SGHVS and FNYEAQ. The CDR3 contains 13 residues. CDR3 nucleotide sequence: TGTGCCACCCGGGGAGACGGCTCCTACGAGCAGTACTTC. It codes for CATRGDGSYEQYF.

This clonotype was recorded a few times. The rearrangement links TRBV5-5 to TRBJ1-3, with no clear D. Per germline, CDR1 SGHKS and CDR2 YYEKEE (reference sequence). This CDR3 contains 13 residues. The V and J ends lost 10 bases and 0 bases respectively, with 11 bases between them. The CDR3 sequence is CAGPGNSGNTIYF. The CDR3 coding sequence is TGTGCCGGGCCTGGGAACTCTGGAAACACCATATATTTT.

The rearrangement links TRBV2 to TRBJ1-4; no firm D call. The germline CDR1 and CDR2 sequences are SNHLY and FYNNEI. V was trimmed by 7 bases and J by 0 bases, leaving 6 bases between them. The CDR3 extends over 13 amino acids. CDR3 residues: CASTDATNEKLFF. DNA of the CDR3: TGTGCCAGCACAGACGCAACTAATGAAAAACTGTTTTTT. Filled out from reference TRBV2 and TRBJ1-4, the complete variable domain reads EPEVTQTPSHQVTQMGQEVILRCVPISNHLYFYWYRQILGQKVEFLVSFYNNEISEKSEIFDDQFSVERPDGSNFTLKIRSTKLEDSAMYFCASTDATNEKLFFGSGTQLSVL.

This clonotype was picked up many times. V is TRBV7-2 and J is TRBJ2-5; no clear D gene. Trimming cost V 5 bases and J 2 bases, with 12 bases left between them. CDR1 is SGHTA, CDR2 FQGNSA, per germline. The CDR3 is 14 amino acids. The CDR3 loop is CASSPPGRQETQYF. CDR3 bases: TGTGCCAGCAGCCCCCCGGGCAGACAAGAGACCCAGTACTTC. Looking up the rest from reference TRBV7-2 and TRBJ2-5 gives the full variable domain: GAGVSQSPSNKVTEKGKDVELRCDPISGHTALYWYRQSLGQGLEFLIYFQGNSAPDKSGLPSDRFSAERTGGSVSTLTIQRTQQEDSAVYLCASSPPGRQETQYFGPGTRLLVL.

This clonotype was observed many times. The chain recombines TRBV18 with TRBJ1-2; D is possibly TRBD1 (6 bases). The ends were cut back, 2 bases at V and 4 bases at J, with 17 bases in the middle. The CDR3 extends over 16 amino acids. Germline values: CDR1 KGHSH, CDR2 LQKENI. The CDR3 region has the DNA TGTGCCAGCTCACCAGAAGGAGGGGGTAGCGCCTATGGCTACACCTTC. Translating gives CASSPEGGGSAYGYTF.

This clonotype was recorded a few times. This sequence joins TRBV19 and TRBJ2-3, with D unclear. The CDR3 covers 15 residues. CDR1 is LNHDA, CDR2 SQIVND, per germline (reference sequence). The germline V and J ends were trimmed by 4 bases and 2 bases, with 13 bases remaining between them. The CDR3 is CASSKRAEATDTQYF. The CDR3 coding sequence is TGTGCCAGTAGTAAAAGGGCAGAAGCCACAGATACGCAGTATTTT.

The sample holds a few counts of this clonotype. V and J are TRBV20-1 and TRBJ2-7; the match to TRBD1 covers 7 bases. Germline loops: CDR1 DFQATT, CDR2 SNEGSKA (reference sequence). Trimming took 4 bases from V and 2 from J; bases not matched to a gene: 8. The CDR3 has 14 residues. CDR3 residues: CSATTGTDTYEQYF. In nucleotides, the CDR3 is TGCAGTGCTACCACCGGGACAGACACCTACGAGCAGTACTTC.

The V call is TRBV12-3 or TRBV12-4, the J call TRBJ1-1; TRBD1 matches 12 bases. The CDR3 extends over 16 amino acids. V shed 6 bases and J 5 bases; nucleotides not matched to a gene: 10. As DNA, the CDR3 is TGTGCCAGCAGGGGGACAGGGGGCGCATTTAAGACTGAAGCTTTCTTT. Residues: CASRGTGGAFKTEAFF.